This T cell receptor (beta chain) was identified during a study of OX40 agonist ivuxolimab in advanced cancers. Assay used: immunoSEQ multiplex PCR; TCRdb lists only in-frame clones, some missing. The repertoire has around 68,000 clones, roughly nine tenths of them found once; the top ten carry around 2.7%. Any history of autoimmune disease or systemic immunosuppression disqualified patients. Deletions cut 5 bases from V and 8 bases from J, with 10 bases between. The CDR3 runs to 13 residues. Per the germline V gene, CDR1 is SGHTA and CDR2 is FQGNSA. Sequences were derived from CD4+ or CD8+ T cells sorted from blood, sampled in a trial of the OX40 agonist ivuxolimab. The TCR was taken from an adult with an advanced solid tumor such as melanoma, head and neck, liver or kidney cancer. The chain couples TRBV7-2 to TRBJ1-6; D is perhaps TRBD1 (5 bases). CDR3 in amino acids: CASSPRGDSPLHF. The CDR3 DNA reads as TGTGCCAGCAGCCCCCGGGGGGATTCACCCCTCCACTTT.